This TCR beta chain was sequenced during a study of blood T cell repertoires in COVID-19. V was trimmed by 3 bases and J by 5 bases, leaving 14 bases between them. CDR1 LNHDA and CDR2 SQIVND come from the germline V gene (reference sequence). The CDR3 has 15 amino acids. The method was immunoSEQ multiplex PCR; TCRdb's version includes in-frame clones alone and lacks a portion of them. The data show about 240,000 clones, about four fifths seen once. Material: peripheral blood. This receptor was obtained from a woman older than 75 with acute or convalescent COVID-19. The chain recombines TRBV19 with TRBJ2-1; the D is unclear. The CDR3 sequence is CASSMGALGHNEQFF. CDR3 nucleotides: TGTGCCAGTAGTATGGGTGCTTTGGGCCACAATGAGCAGTTCTTC.